This T cell receptor (beta chain) was sequenced during a study of cytomegalovirus exposure and HLA in healthy donors (dated by TCRdb to the late 2010s). Context from the whole study: In an earlier analysis of roughly 500 of the donors, about 270 Gb of sequence data and about 110 million unique TCR beta sequences from 150 million to 200 million T cells were reported. An early release that covered about 600 HLA-typed donors contained about 300 gigabases of sequencing data and approximately 85 million unique TCR sequences. Of the 300 to 400 genotyped donors, roughly 85% fell in the genetic ancestry cluster associated with self-reported Caucasian donors. The study aimed to test whether signatures of past pathogen exposure could be identified by cataloging public T cell receptors. The study used immunosequencing to profile the T cell repertoires of more than 650 subjects and linked those repertoires to cytomegalovirus serostatus. In addition to the first cohort of about 650 subjects, a separate validation cohort of 120 different subjects was used. To predict cytomegalovirus infection status, the study combined high-throughput TCR immunosequencing, statistical association of individual TCRs with disease status, and machine learning. A later analysis re-analyzed previously published TCR beta repertoires from about 600 donors and added high-resolution HLA genotyping to study TCR occurrence patterns. The later analysis used no new phenotypic data to find candidate immune exposures, relying instead on TCR beta sequences and their occurrence across donors. An earlier analysis of around 580 of the donors used high-throughput TCR beta sequencing to judge whether each TCR beta V gene segment behaved as functional or pseudogenic. Donor age, sex, ethnicity and CMV serostatus were collected together with the repertoire data. A later genetic analysis took genome-wide SNP genotypes for about 65% of the 666 donors and used that subset as a discovery cohort. All discovery cohort repertoires had been generated on a single sequencing platform. HLA typing included class I and class II loci at four-digit resolution. Typing coverage differed by locus: A, B, C, DRB1 and DQB1 were typed in about 620-640 donors, DQA1 in about 560, DPA1 in some 610, and DPB1 in 472. Because of strong linkage in the cohort, a few DR-DQ haplotypes were treated as single units for association and clustering. On average, about 200,000 unique TCR beta nucleotide sequences were sequenced per donor among roughly 430 genotyped donors of the cohort, with roughly 20% of those sequences being non-productive. Overall study results and their limits: Compared with the roughly 720-donor mean, donors in an Asian-associated ancestry cluster had fewer N-insertions in productive TCRs, according to a later genetic analysis. In the study, approximately 150 TCR beta chains were listed as associated with cytomegalovirus. CMV serostatus was the only immune exposure information available for the cohort. In vitro tests confirmed that three of the cytomegalovirus-associated TCR beta chains recognize cytomegalovirus antigens. A further reported finding was that TCR beta sequences accurately predicted the HLA-A and HLA-B alleles for most subjects in the first cohort. A later analysis found that HLA-associated TCR beta chains were more clonally expanded and had lower generation probabilities than equally common non-associated chains. Strong co-occurrence of HLA alleles, especially DR and DQ, made assigning TCR associations to individual alleles difficult. Correlated functional status among segregating V segments might be attributable to linkage disequilibrium, but an unknown experimental factor could not be ruled out. A later analysis reported that several top co-occurrence clusters appeared linked to parvovirus B19, influenza, CMV and Epstein-Barr virus. A cluster of highly shared sequence variants was judged likely to represent a technical artifact of the sequencing pipeline. The presence/absence analyses assumed that sequencing depth was roughly uniform across donors, and that assumption may not be true. Some IMGT-functional V segments, including TRBV6-2 and TRBV6-3, could not be distinguished by the 87-base-pair reads and were therefore excluded. An association between a missense DCLRE1C variant and V-gene and J-gene trimming of TCR beta chains was found in a later genetic analysis and replicated in an independent cohort. In this cohort, only TCR beta chains were sequenced, and detectable features were limited by the absence of alpha or paired-chain data. In a later analysis, TCR association rates were found to vary across HLA loci, with the most associated TCRs seen for DRB1 alleles and the fewest for HLA-C alleles. According to the authors, the approach could potentially be generalized to other disease states and immunological phenotypes. HLA typing was unavailable for some donors at each locus, so association tests used only the typed subset. Most TCR sequences were seen in very few donors, while some public TCRs were found in many individuals. Because counts were too low, roughly 16 rarely observed V segments, including chromosome 9 orphons, were excluded from the earlier analysis of 587 of the donors. The classifier was reported to diagnose cytomegalovirus status with high specificity and sensitivity in both the original cohort and the validation cohort. At a false discovery rate of 0.05, a later analysis linked 15,000 to 20,000 TCR beta sequences to specific HLA alleles. In a later analysis, most CMV-associated TCR beta chains were found to appear HLA-restricted, with HLA associations seemingly driven largely by CMV exposure. In an earlier analysis of around 500 of the donors, most TCR beta V segments appeared in productive rearrangements about 87% or about 30% of the time, broadly matching IMGT annotations.

Libraries were prepared through the immunoSEQ multiplex PCR assay. For the multiplex PCR, a mixture combining 60 forward primers for TCR Vbeta segments and 13 reverse primers for TCR Jbeta segments was used. The CDR3 region of rearranged TCR beta genes was amplified from genomic DNA by a multiplex PCR assay. The Illumina HiSeq System was used to sequence the amplified TCR beta libraries as 87-base-pair reads. On the authors' methods: Across the roughly 640 repertoires, a later analysis counted about 81 million unique TCR beta chains, 9.5 million to 12 million of which were shared by at least two donors. To remove PCR and sequencing errors, raw reads were error-corrected and collapsed into unique sequences using a nearest-neighbor algorithm that merged closely related sequences. V, D and J gene segments were assigned by aligning CDR3 sequences to IMGT reference sequences. For a sequence to be retained, a match of at least six nucleotides to both a V gene segment and a J gene segment was required. Rearrangements were called productive when the CDR3 lacked stop codons and stayed in frame with V and J; all others were non-productive. Following IMGT convention, CDR3 was defined as the stretch from the second conserved V-encoded cysteine to the conserved J-encoded phenylalanine. Sequences without an unambiguous match to a single V gene segment were excluded from the earlier analysis of about 640 of the donors. In an earlier analysis of 500 to 750 of the donors, V segments were called functional above 56.7% productive rearrangements and were called segregating when the between-donor standard deviation exceeded 5%. To diagnose cytomegalovirus status from the catalog of TCR beta chain sequences, a statistical classification framework was built. A later analysis assigned V and J genes by comparing TCR nucleotide sequences with IMGT/GENE-DB human TR gene sequences. In a later analysis, CDR3 sequences and most-parsimonious VDJ recombination scenarios were assigned using the TCRdist pipeline. In a later analysis, each TCR beta chain was defined by its CDR3 amino acid sequence together with its V-gene family, and reads without a unique V-gene family were excluded. To address suspected cross-contamination and a sequencing artifact, a later analysis removed a few hundred highly shared, low-generation-probability nucleotide sequences. For each public chain, a later analysis derived a clonal expansion index from normalized ranks of inferred template counts within each repertoire. A later analysis computed generation probabilities with a VDJ recombination model fitted to out-of-frame rearrangements, and checked the results against IGoR. In a later analysis, hypergeometric tests were used to score TCR-TCR, TCR-HLA and TCR-CMV co-occurrence, with a repertoire-size bias correction applied to TCR pairs. False discovery rates were estimated in a later analysis by permuting HLA or CMV assignments 20 times. A later analysis grouped co-occurring TCRs with DBSCAN, adding TCRdist sequence similarity when clustering within HLA-allele-positive subsets. For co-occurrence clustering, repertoires with fewer than 30,000 or more than 120,000 public chains were excluded, along with several repertoires with anomalous nucleotide sharing. This is the immuneACCESS table as TCRdb keeps it, with only in-frame sequences that have V and J called. A part of the clones is gone; compared with another copy, unresolved V genes explain less than half, and the rest is unexplained. V, J and clone size derive from that table, while D and trimming were established from the DNA sequence. This sample lists around 170,000 clones; about four fifths were detected once. Approximately 2.9% of the sample is held by the ten biggest clonotypes.

Turning to this clone: Its antigen is still unknown. The record has no base qualities; no much larger clone is one base away.

The cohort was made up of 500 to 800 healthy bone marrow donors. At the time of sampling, every cohort member was nominally healthy, though immune exposures that went unrecorded were likely present. The donor was CMV seropositive and belonged to the group of 250 to 300 seropositive cohort members. Every donor gave a peripheral blood sample, and the peripheral blood mononuclear cells from that sample were used for TCR beta sequencing. Genomic DNA extraction from the blood cell samples was performed with the Qiagen DNeasy Blood Extraction Kit. Including the terminal cysteine and phenylalanine, the CDR3 comprises 17 residues. The read is trimmed to its CDR3 DNA, 51 bases read in frame from base 1. According to the germline V gene, CDR1 reads SGHVS and CDR2 reads FQNEAQ. V is pruned by 1 base and J by 4 bases, leaving 5 bases of the junction without a gene match.

The chain links TRBV7-8 with TRBJ2-5; 14 junctional bases match TRBD2. The TCR originated in a woman aged 45-65 years in good health and CMV-seropositive. Material: PBMCs. In nucleotides, the sequence is TGTGCCAGCAGCTTAGGACTAGCGGGGGGGCAGGGAGAGACCCAGTACTTC. This is translated as CASSLGLAGGQGETQYF.